Below are 32 T cell receptor beta chains sequenced from a single sample in a study of cytomegalovirus exposure and HLA in healthy donors. The PCR ran on 60 Vbeta and 13 Jbeta primers. Assay used: immunoSEQ multiplex PCR; TCRdb lists only in-frame clones, some missing. Found here are roughly 130,000 clones, 80% of them singletons; the top ten hold 1%. The sample consisted of PBMCs. These receptors were collected from a man aged 40-55 years in good health and CMV-seronegative.

The genes are TRBV9 and TRBJ2-1; possibly TRBD2 for D (6 bases). Deletions cut 3 bases from V and 1 base from J, with 14 bases between. Germline CDR1 and CDR2: SGDLS and YYNGEE. The CDR3 is made up of 16 amino acids. CDR3 bases: TGTGCCAGCAGCGGTCCCGGGAGTTCTTCCTACAATGAGCAGTTCTTC. Protein: CASSGPGSSSYNEQFF.

J is TRBJ1-2 and V is TRBV7-9, with D unclear. Trimming removed 3 bases at V and 2 bases at J, with 16 bases between. The CDR3 spans 16 residues. Germline V gives CDR1 SEHNR, CDR2 FQNEAQ (reference sequence). CDR3 protein: CASSFSSDGGNYGYTF. The CDR3 DNA sequence: TGTGCCAGCAGCTTTTCTTCGGATGGAGGGAACTATGGCTACACCTTC.

For the CDR3, the DNA is TGTGCCAGCAGCTTAGATTCGGGGAGGGATACGCAGTATTTT. Amino acids: CASSLDSGRDTQYF. The rearrangement joins TRBV7-6 to TRBJ2-3, with D perhaps matching TRBD2 (6 bases). The V gene's germline CDR1 is SGHVS and CDR2 FNYEAQ. V was pared by 1 base and J by 6 bases, with 11 bases between. The CDR3 sequence is 14 residues long.

CDR3 in amino acids: CASSFTGQYTGELFF. The CDR3 nucleotides are TGTGCCAGCAGCTTTACAGGACAATACACCGGGGAGCTGTTTTTT. This chain links TRBV7-9 with TRBJ2-2; tentative D call: TRBD1 (5 bases). The CDR3 runs to 15 residues. The V and J ends lost 3 bases and 3 bases respectively, with 11 bases between them. Germline CDR1 and CDR2: SEHNR and FQNEAQ (reference sequence). The variable domain in full, with the rest retrieved from reference TRBV7-9 and TRBJ2-2, is DTGVSQNPRHKITKRGQNVTFRCDPISEHNRLYWYRQTLGQGPEFLTYFQNEAQLEKSRLLSDRFSAERPKGSFSTLEIQRTEQGDSAMYLCASSFTGQYTGELFFGEGSRLTVL.

The chain couples TRBV19 to TRBJ1-5; D is uncertain. Trimming removed 7 bases at V and 6 bases at J, with 16 bases between. CDR3 length equals 14 residues. Germline assignment: CDR1 LNHDA and CDR2 SQIVND (reference sequence). In DNA, the CDR3 is TGTGCCAGTACCCCTCGTCGGTCCGGTCAGCCCCAGCATTTT. It specifies CASTPRRSGQPQHF.

The chain couples TRBV7-3 to TRBJ2-2; D not certain. Trimming took off 1 base at V and 8 bases at J, with 5 bases between the two ends. From germline, CDR1 is SGHTA and CDR2 FQGTGA. The length of the CDR3 is 12 residues. CDR3 loop: CASSLILGELFF. CDR3 nucleotide sequence: TGTGCCAGCAGCTTAATATTAGGGGAGCTGTTTTTT.

This chain joins TRBV5-6 and TRBJ1-2; tentative D call: TRBD1 (5 bases). Trimming pared 4 bases from V and 4 bases from J, leaving 17 bases between. The germline CDR1 and CDR2 sequences are SGHDT and YYEEEE. The CDR3 consists of 15 residues. Here the CDR3 reads CASSPMGGTTYGYTF. Here the CDR3 DNA reads TGTGCCAGCAGCCCTATGGGGGGGACTACCTATGGCTACACCTTC. Together with reference TRBV5-6 and TRBJ1-2, the CDR3 gives the full variable domain: DAGVTQSPTHLIKTRGQQVTLRCSPKSGHDTVSWYQQALGQGPQFIFQYYEEEERQRGNFPDRFSGHQFPNYSSELNVNALLLGDSALYLCASSPMGGTTYGYTFGSGTRLTVV.

The chain combines TRBV5-4 with TRBJ1-2; 7 nucleotides agree with TRBD1. V was pared by 4 bases and J by 5 bases, with 11 bases of the junction left unmatched. From germline, CDR1 is SGHNT and CDR2 YYREEE (reference sequence). The CDR3 sequence is 15 residues long. The CDR3 nucleotides are TGTGCCAGCAGCCCAGAGAGGGGGCGGAGGTATGGCTACACCTTC. Protein product: CASSPERGRRYGYTF.

This rearrangement joins TRBV5-1 to TRBJ2-1, with TRBD2 identical over 7 bases. The CDR3 consists of 16 residues. The V gene's germline CDR1 is SGHRS and CDR2 YFSETQ. The trim removed 0 bases at V and 3 bases at J, leaving 6 bases unmatched. The CDR3: CASSLGWREFYNEQFF. The CDR3 nucleotides are TGCGCCAGCAGCTTGGGTTGGCGGGAGTTCTACAATGAGCAGTTCTTC.

This clone has more than one count but fewer than ten. This chain uses TRBV5-1 with TRBJ2-1; 10 nucleotides line up with TRBD2. This CDR3 comprises 13 residues. Germline-derived CDR1 and CDR2 are SGHRS and YFSETQ. Germline trimming cut 3 bases from V and 10 bases from J; bases unmatched to any gene: 4. For the CDR3, the DNA is TGCGCCAGCAGCTCTAGCGGGAGAAGAGAGCAGTTCTTC. Translation: CASSSSGRREQFF.

The sample holds a few counts of this clone. The chain combines TRBV6-5 with TRBJ2-7; 8 bases align to TRBD1. Germline trimming cut 5 bases from V and 5 bases from J; bases unmatched to any gene: 8. This CDR3 contains 14 residues. Germline V gene sequence: CDR1 MNHEY, CDR2 SVGAGI. CDR3 sequence reads: CASSHGQGGDEQYF. The CDR3 region has the DNA TGTGCCAGCAGTCACGGACAGGGTGGGGACGAGCAGTACTTC.

The chain has TRBV21-1 and TRBJ2-1; TRBD2, the table's D call, was not compared with the DNA. TRBV21-1 is termed a pseudogene. The CDR3 spans 16 residues. CDR3: CASSNFLAGPYNEQFF. CDR3 bases: TGTGCCAGCAGCAATTTCCTAGCGGGACCATACAATGAGCAGTTCTTC.

Here the CDR3 DNA reads TGTGCCAGCAGTGAATACCCCCCGGGACAGGCAAATCAGCCCCAGCATTTT. It specifies CASSEYPPGQANQPQHF. V and J are TRBV6-1 and TRBJ1-5, with TRBD1 matching over 8 bases. Trimming cost V 2 bases and J 4 bases; bases outside gene matches: 10. Germline values: CDR1 MNHNS, CDR2 SASEGT. The CDR3 extends over 17 amino acids.

This rearrangement joins TRBV28 to TRBJ2-1; 11 bases are a match to TRBD2. Unmatched junction bases numbered 4, after V lost 2 bases and J lost 4 bases. In germline, CDR1 is MDHEN, CDR2 SYDVKM. This CDR3 spans 16 amino acids. The CDR3 reads CASSLTTSGTYNEQFF. The CDR3 DNA reads TGTGCCAGCAGTTTAACGACTAGCGGGACTTACAATGAGCAGTTCTTC. The whole variable domain, filled in from reference TRBV28 and TRBJ2-1, reads DVKVTQSSRYLVKRTGEKVFLECVQDMDHENMFWYRQDPGLGLRLIYFSYDVKMKEKGDIPEGYSVSREKKERFSLILESASTNQTSMYLCASSLTTSGTYNEQFFGPGTRLTVL.

This chain links TRBV9 with TRBJ2-7, with 7 nucleotides matching TRBD2. Germline-derived CDR1 and CDR2 are SGDLS and YYNGEE. The CDR3 length is 15 residues. The junction had 8 bases not matched to a gene; V was cut back by 0 bases and J by 5 bases. The DNA for the CDR3 is TGTGCCAGCAGCGTAGGGGCTAGCGGTGGGGACGAGCAGTACTTC. Translating it yields CASSVGASGGDEQYF.

The rearrangement links TRBV5-6 to TRBJ2-3, with 8 nucleotides matching TRBD1. The CDR3 is made up of 16 amino acids. With 4 bases clipped from V and 0 bases from J, the junction kept 7 bases outside the gene matches. Germline V gives CDR1 SGHDT, CDR2 YYEEEE. CDR3 region: CASSLWTGTSTDTQYF. DNA of the CDR3: TGTGCCAGCAGCCTCTGGACAGGGACCAGCACAGATACGCAGTATTTT.

V gene TRBV2 combines with J gene TRBJ2-5; D might be TRBD1 (5 bases). There are 15 residues in the CDR3. V lost 7 bases to trimming and J lost 1 base, with 16 bases between them. Looked up from germline, CDR1 is SNHLY and CDR2 is FYNNEI. DNA of the CDR3: TGTGCCAGCAAATCTCAGGGTCTTTCCCAAGAGACCCAGTACTTC. Translated: CASKSQGLSQETQYF.

Concerning this clone itself: The CDR3 ends on some other residue instead of the conserved phenylalanine or tryptophan, so this is likely a read error. The chain recombines TRBV29-1 with TRBJ1-1, with 9 bases lining up with TRBD1. The CDR3 loop spans 15 amino acids. In germline, CDR1 is SQVTM, CDR2 ANQGSEA. With V trimmed by 6 bases and J by 3 bases, 11 bases remained unmatched. CDR3 DNA: TGCAGCGTCCGAGGCAGGGACAGGGTAGACACTGAAGCTTTCGTT. This gives the protein CSVRGRDRVDTEAFV.

In this sample, this clone turned up once. The chain uses TRBV18 and TRBJ2-5; maybe TRBD1 (5 bases). The CDR3 extends over 14 amino acids. The germline V gene encodes CDR1 KGHSH and CDR2 LQKENI. V was clipped by 5 bases and J by 5 bases, with 15 bases between them. CDR3 protein: CASSSRDGAETQYF. In nucleotides, the CDR3 is TGTGCCAGCTCATCCAGGGATGGGGCGGAGACCCAGTACTTC.

This clone was seen only once. The V call is TRBV7-7, the J call TRBJ2-7; 7 bases are a match to TRBD2. Germline-derived CDR1 and CDR2 are SSHAT and FNYEAQ (reference sequence). Germline trimming cut 5 bases from V and 6 bases from J; bases unmatched to any gene: 4. The CDR3 runs to 12 residues. The CDR3 nucleotides are TGTGCCAGCAGCAAGGGCGGGGGCGAGCAGTACTTC. Protein product: CASSKGGGEQYF.

This clone was seen a handful of times. V and J are TRBV6-5 and TRBJ1-5, with no clear D. CDR1 is MNHEY and CDR2 is SVGAGI in the germline V gene. CDR3 length: 13 residues. V was trimmed by 2 bases and J by 7 bases, leaving 9 bases between them. CDR3 bases: TGTGCCAGCAGTTACGATGACAACCAGCCCCAGCATTTT. This translates into CASSYDDNQPQHF.

V is TRBV28 and J is TRBJ1-1; a weak D match, TRBD1 (5 bases). Germline CDR1 MDHEN, CDR2 SYDVKM. The CDR3 is 16 residues long. Trimming stripped 0 bases from V and 4 bases from J, with 15 bases between. The CDR3 spells CASSLWQGLSITEAFF. Written as DNA, the CDR3 is TGTGCCAGCAGTTTATGGCAGGGCCTCTCGATCACTGAAGCTTTCTTT.

The chain is built from TRBV10-3 and TRBJ2-2; D is unresolved. The CDR3 spans 15 residues. V was clipped by 6 bases and J by 0 bases, with 11 bases between them. Germline values: CDR1 ENHRY, CDR2 SYGVKD. The CDR3 loop is CAISRSEANTGELFF. In DNA, the CDR3 is TGTGCCATCAGCCGCAGCGAAGCGAACACCGGGGAGCTGTTTTTT.

This chain connects TRBV5-4 to TRBJ2-1, with 8 bases matching TRBD1. Germline loops: CDR1 SGHNT, CDR2 YYREEE (reference sequence). With V trimmed by 4 bases and J by 6 bases, 6 bases remained unmatched. The length of the CDR3 is 14 residues. This CDR3 reads CASSTQTGVNEQFF. DNA for the CDR3: TGTGCCAGCAGCACCCAGACAGGGGTCAATGAGCAGTTCTTC.

The genes are TRBV28 and TRBJ2-7; 11 bases line up with TRBD2. The CDR3 sequence is 15 residues long. CDR1 and CDR2 from the germline V gene are MDHEN and SYDVKM. V was clipped by 5 bases and J by 0 bases; unmatched bases: 3. The CDR3 loop reads CASSHGLAGSYEQYF. The DNA for the CDR3 is TGTGCCAGCAGTCATGGACTAGCGGGCTCCTACGAGCAGTACTTC.

This clone was recorded only once. The chain uses TRBV9 and TRBJ2-1, with unresolved D. CDR3 length: 13 amino acids. From germline, CDR1 is SGDLS and CDR2 YYNGEE. Trimming stripped 2 bases from V and 3 bases from J, with 6 bases between. In DNA, the CDR3 is TGTGCCAGCAGCGTGGGCAGCTACAATGAGCAGTTCTTC. It codes for CASSVGSYNEQFF.

A remark on this clone: The junction shows a germline mismatch at one end, possibly a read error. CDR3 DNA sequence: TGTGCCAGCAGCCGACAGGTGGGCTACAACTTC. Its protein product is CASSRQVGYNF. V and J are TRBV14 and TRBJ1-2; D might be TRBD1 (6 bases). CDR3 length equals 11 residues. Germline V CDR1 and CDR2: SGHDN, FVKESK.

The chain joins TRBV6-5 to TRBJ2-7; 8 nucleotides agree with TRBD1. V was clipped by 5 bases and J by 6 bases; unmatched bases: 9. Germline V gene lookup returns CDR1 MNHEY and CDR2 SVGAGI. The CDR3 runs 14 residues. CDR3 sequence: CASSSGQGGGEQYF. The DNA for the CDR3 is TGTGCCAGCAGTAGCGGACAGGGTGGGGGCGAGCAGTACTTC.

The CDR3 is CASSKTWDYSPLGNEQFF. The CDR3 region has the DNA TGTGCCAGCAGCAAAACGTGGGACTATTCTCCCCTGGGGAATGAGCAGTTCTTC. The rearrangement uses TRBV21-1 and TRBJ2-1; TRBD2, the D gene given by the table, was not confirmed from the DNA. TRBV21-1 represents a pseudogene. The CDR3 sequence is 18 residues long.

V is TRBV10-1 and J is TRBJ2-1; TRBD2 might be the D (6 bases). The CDR3 is made up of 13 amino acids. The germline V gene encodes CDR1 WNHNN and CDR2 SYGVQD (reference sequence). The V end was cut by 2 bases, the J end by 10 bases, with 12 bases between. This CDR3 is CASSEGTPREQFF. Here the CDR3 DNA reads TGCGCCAGCAGTGAGGGGACTCCCAGGGAGCAGTTCTTC.

V and J are TRBV5-1 and TRBJ2-3; tentative D call: TRBD2 (5 bases). Trimming took off 1 base at V and 1 base at J, with 10 bases between the two ends. The CDR3 length is 15 residues. From germline, CDR1 is SGHRS and CDR2 YFSETQ. The DNA of the CDR3 is TGCGCCAGCAGCTTGTGGGAGAGAGGCACAGATACGCAGTATTTT. Protein product: CASSLWERGTDTQYF. The full variable domain, in which reference TRBV5-1 and TRBJ2-3 provide the parts outside the CDR3, is KAGVTQTPRYLIKTRGQQVTLSCSPISGHRSVSWYQQTPGQGLQFLFEYFSETQRNKGNFPGRFSGRQFSNSRSEMNVSTLELGDSALYLCASSLWERGTDTQYFGPGTRLTVL.

This chain joins TRBV28 and TRBJ2-7, with 9 bases fitting TRBD2. Germline CDR1 and CDR2: MDHEN and SYDVKM. V shed 4 bases, J shed 3 bases, and the junction held 10 bases outside the gene matches. The CDR3 covers 16 residues. This CDR3 reads CASSSPGLAGGYEQYF. CDR3 DNA sequence: TGTGCCAGCAGTTCCCCGGGACTAGCAGGTGGCTACGAGCAGTACTTC.